The 19 T cell receptor beta chains below all came from one sample that was sequenced in a study of T cells of healthy individuals. MiXCR, run by TCRdb on the 5' RACE reads, gives a single entry per CDR3 protein. The sample consists of 100,000 or so distinct CDR3 sequences, 15% to 20% of them appearing once. These receptors originate from a human donor in good health.

This clonotype occurred a few times. V is TRBV12-3 or TRBV12-4 and J is TRBJ1-1; D remains unclear. With 0 bases removed from V and 8 bases from J, the gap between germline ends came to 10 bases. This CDR3 comprises 13 residues. CDR3 in DNA: TGTGCCAGCAGTTTAGCGGGTCCTGGAGAAGCTTTCTTT. Translating gives CASSLAGPGEAFF.

This clonotype was seen repeatedly, ten times or more. The V call is TRBV7-9, the J call TRBJ1-6; D remains ambiguous. The CDR3 spans 15 residues. Germline V CDR1 and CDR2: SEHNR, FQNEAQ (reference sequence). The V end lost 5 bases, the J end lost 6 bases, and 14 bases lay between the germline ends. This CDR3 reads CASSPMAGVNSPLHF. CDR3 in DNA: TGTGCCAGCAGCCCTATGGCAGGAGTTAATTCACCCCTCCACTTT.

This clonotype was counted ten times or more. The chain employs TRBV12-3 or TRBV12-4 and TRBJ1-1; 8 bases match TRBD1. With 5 bases clipped from V and 1 base from J, the junction kept 3 bases outside the gene matches. This CDR3 spans 14 amino acids. The CDR3 nucleotides read TGTGCCAGCAGTCGAACAGGGGGGAACACTGAAGCTTTCTTT. Translated, it gives CASSRTGGNTEAFF.

This clonotype has only a few counts. V is TRBV20-1 and J is TRBJ2-3; 9 nucleotides agree with TRBD2. The CDR3 runs to 16 residues. Germline-derived CDR1 and CDR2 are DFQATT and SNEGSKA (reference sequence). CDR3 region: CSGSGGAGGRIDTQYF. In nucleotides, the CDR3 is TGCAGCGGGAGCGGAGGGGCGGGGGGGAGGATAGATACGCAGTATTTT.

The chain links TRBV10-3 to TRBJ2-4, with D maybe TRBD2 (5 bases). V was cut by 8 bases and J by 6 bases, with 14 bases left in between. The CDR3 has 13 amino acids. Germline V CDR1 and CDR2: ENHRY, SYGVKD. The CDR3 bases are TGTGCCATCGGGAGAGAGGACTCAAACATTCAGTACTTC. Amino acids: CAIGREDSNIQYF.

This clonotype was recorded many times. The chain recombines TRBV15 with TRBJ2-7; possible D gene TRBD2, 7 bases. With 0 bases removed from V and 1 base from J, the gap between germline ends came to 10 bases. CDR1 and CDR2 (germline): LNHNV, YYDKDF (reference sequence). The length of the CDR3 is 15 residues. CDR3 DNA: TGTGCCACCAGCAGAGAAAAGGGGGGGTCCTACGAGCAGTACTTC. The encoded protein is CATSREKGGSYEQYF.

This clonotype was seen many times. The rearrangement joins TRBV20-1 to TRBJ1-2; no definite D call. V lost 5 bases and J 3 bases, leaving 10 bases between the germline ends. The CDR3 runs to 12 residues. From germline, CDR1 is DFQATT and CDR2 SNEGSKA (reference sequence). The CDR3 DNA reads TGCAGTGCTTCCCGCAGCTACTATGGCTACACCTTC. This gives the protein CSASRSYYGYTF.

This clonotype appeared a few times. CDR3 in amino acids: CASSQETGSTDTQYF. CDR3 nucleotides: TGTGCCAGCAGCCAAGAGACGGGGAGCACAGATACGCAGTATTTT. The V call is TRBV4-2, the J call TRBJ2-3, with D perhaps matching TRBD2 (5 bases). V was pared by 0 bases and J by 0 bases, with 7 bases between. The CDR3 contains 15 residues. Germline V CDR1 and CDR2: LGHNA, YNFKEQ.

This chain uses TRBV28 with TRBJ1-4; D unresolved. Germline V gives CDR1 MDHEN, CDR2 SYDVKM. The ends were cut back, 10 bases at V and 3 bases at J, with 15 bases in the middle. The CDR3 is 14 amino acids. The chain's CDR3 is CAIRPGIPNEKLFF. The CDR3 DNA follows: TGTGCCATCCGACCCGGGATACCTAATGAAAAACTGTTTTTT.

The chain carries TRBV10-3 and TRBJ1-1; the D is unclear. Trimming pared 8 bases from V and 4 bases from J, leaving 11 bases between. The CDR3 is 12 residues long. Per germline, CDR1 ENHRY and CDR2 SYGVKD. This CDR3 reads CAISQRGTEAFF. The CDR3 region has the DNA TGTGCCATCTCGCAACGGGGCACTGAAGCTTTCTTT.

There are a few counts of this clonotype. V is TRBV20-1 and J is TRBJ1-2; D not resolved. CDR3 length equals 13 residues. Germline CDR1 is DFQATT and CDR2 is SNEGSKA (reference sequence). The ends were cut back, 2 bases at V and 2 bases at J, with 9 bases in the middle. This chain's CDR3 is CSARIQPNYGYTF. The CDR3 nucleotides read TGCAGTGCTAGAATACAGCCGAACTATGGCTACACCTTC.

This clonotype was counted ten times or more. J is TRBJ2-7 and V is TRBV5-6; 8 nucleotides match TRBD2. The germline gives CDR1 SGHDT, CDR2 YYEEEE. This CDR3 contains 16 residues. V trimming: 4 bases; J trimming: 6 bases; junction bases outside the gene matches: 15. CDR3 nucleotide sequence: TGTGCCAGCAGCCTCCTTAGCGGGAAGCTCGCGGTCGAGCAGTACTTC. Its translation: CASSLLSGKLAVEQYF.

The V and J genes are TRBV9 and TRBJ2-2; 9 positions agree with TRBD2. V gave up 0 bases and J gave up 5 bases; unmatched junction bases: 2. CDR3 length equals 15 residues. Germline loops: CDR1 SGDLS, CDR2 YYNGEE. The chain's CDR3 is CASSVVAGETGELFF. The CDR3 DNA sequence: TGTGCCAGCAGCGTAGTAGCGGGAGAGACCGGGGAGCTGTTTTTT.

Ten or more counts support this clonotype. This chain uses TRBV27 with TRBJ2-2; 9 nucleotides align to TRBD1. The germline gives CDR1 MNHEY, CDR2 SMNVEV (reference sequence). V trimming: 6 bases; J trimming: 6 bases; junction bases outside the gene matches: 5. CDR3 length: 14 residues. The CDR3 coding sequence is TGTGCCAGCAGCCCGAGACAGGGGGCCGGGGAGCTGTTTTTT. Residues: CASSPRQGAGELFF.

This rearrangement joins TRBV3-1 to TRBJ1-2; perhaps TRBD1 as D (5 bases). V was pared by 0 bases and J by 7 bases, with 12 bases between. CDR3 length: 14 amino acids. The V gene's germline CDR1 is LGHDT and CDR2 YNNKEL (reference sequence). The CDR3 sequence: CASSQEGRGFGYTF. Here the CDR3 DNA reads TGTGCCAGCAGCCAAGAGGGTCGGGGGTTTGGCTACACCTTC.

In its sample, this clonotype was seen a few times. The V gene is TRBV20-1, the J gene TRBJ2-6; no reliable D call. The V end was cut by 3 bases, the J end by 2 bases, with 8 bases between. This CDR3 has 14 amino acids. The V gene's germline CDR1 is DFQATT and CDR2 SNEGSKA (reference sequence). The CDR3 DNA sequence: TGCAGTGCTAGGGAAGAAACTGGGGCCAACGTCCTGACTTTC. Protein product: CSAREETGANVLTF.

The chain combines TRBV3-1 with TRBJ2-1; 9 bases are a match to TRBD1. Looked up from germline, CDR1 is LGHDT and CDR2 is YNNKEL (reference sequence). This CDR3 contains 15 residues. The junction had 6 bases not matched to a gene; V was cut back by 4 bases and J by 5 bases. CDR3 nucleotide sequence: TGTGCCAGCAGCCCGCTCACAGGGGGCCACAATGAGCAGTTCTTC. This codes for CASSPLTGGHNEQFF.

CDR3 in amino acids: CASSLTGVREQFF. CDR3 coding DNA: TGTGCCAGCAGCTTAACAGGGGTTCGCGAGCAGTTCTTC. The chain carries TRBV28 and TRBJ2-1, with 7 bases lining up with TRBD1. The CDR3 runs 13 residues. Per germline, CDR1 MDHEN and CDR2 SYDVKM. Losses at the gene ends were 6 bases for V and 10 bases for J; bases not matched to a gene: 9.

This clonotype was observed a few times. The chain combines TRBV29-1 with TRBJ2-7, with 7 bases identical to TRBD1. The trim removed 7 bases at V and 5 bases at J, leaving 8 bases unmatched. The CDR3 sequence is 12 residues long. Germline CDR1 reads SQVTM; CDR2 reads ANQGSEA. DNA of the CDR3: TGCAGCGCCTTGACAGGGTTGAACGAGCAGTACTTC. Encoded protein: CSALTGLNEQYF.